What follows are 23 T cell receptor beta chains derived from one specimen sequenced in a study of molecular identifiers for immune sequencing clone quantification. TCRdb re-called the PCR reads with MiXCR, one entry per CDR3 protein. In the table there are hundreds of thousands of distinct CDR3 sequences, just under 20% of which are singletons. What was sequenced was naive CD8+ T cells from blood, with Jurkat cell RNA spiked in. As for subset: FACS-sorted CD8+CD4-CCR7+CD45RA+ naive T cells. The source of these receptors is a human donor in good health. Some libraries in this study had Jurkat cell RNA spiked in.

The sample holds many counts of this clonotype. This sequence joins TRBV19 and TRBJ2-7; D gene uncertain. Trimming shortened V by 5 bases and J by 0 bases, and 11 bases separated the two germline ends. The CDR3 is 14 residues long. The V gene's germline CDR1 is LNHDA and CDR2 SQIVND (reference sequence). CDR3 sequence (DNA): TGTGCCAGTAGTTCGGCAGTAAGCTCCTACGAGCAGTACTTC. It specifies CASSSAVSSYEQYF. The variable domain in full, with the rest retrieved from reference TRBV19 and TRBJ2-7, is DGGITQSPKYLFRKEGQNVTLSCEQNLNHDAMYWYRQDPGQGLRLIYYSQIVNDFQKGDIAEGYSVSREKKESFPLTVTSAQKNPTAFYLCASSSAVSSYEQYFGPGTRLTVT.

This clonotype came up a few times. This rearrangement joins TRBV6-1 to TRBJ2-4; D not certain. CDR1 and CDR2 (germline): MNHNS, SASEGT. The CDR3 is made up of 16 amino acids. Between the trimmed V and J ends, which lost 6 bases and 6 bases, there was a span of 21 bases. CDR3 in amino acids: CASSDPFDILGNIQYF. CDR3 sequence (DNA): TGTGCCAGCAGCGACCCTTTCGACATCCTGGGAAACATTCAGTACTTC.

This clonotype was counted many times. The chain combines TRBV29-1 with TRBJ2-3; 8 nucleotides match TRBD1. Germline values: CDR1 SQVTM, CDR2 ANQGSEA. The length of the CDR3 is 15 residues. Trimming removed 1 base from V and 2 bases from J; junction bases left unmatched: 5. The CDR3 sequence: CSVEGTGRYTDTQYF. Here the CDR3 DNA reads TGCAGCGTTGAAGGGACAGGGAGATACACAGATACGCAGTATTTT.

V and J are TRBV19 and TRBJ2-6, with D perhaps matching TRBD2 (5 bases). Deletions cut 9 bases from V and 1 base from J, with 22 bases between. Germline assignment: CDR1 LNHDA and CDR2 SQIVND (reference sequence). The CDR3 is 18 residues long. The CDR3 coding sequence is TGTGCCAGCGCCCGGCGGGTCCTTTCAAGTTCTGGGGCCAACGTCCTGACTTTC. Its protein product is CASARRVLSSSGANVLTF.

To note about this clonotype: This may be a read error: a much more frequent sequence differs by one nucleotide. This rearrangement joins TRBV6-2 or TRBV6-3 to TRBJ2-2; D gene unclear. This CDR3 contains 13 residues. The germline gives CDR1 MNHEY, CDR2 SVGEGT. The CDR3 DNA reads TGTGCCAGCAGTTATGGACCCACCAGGGAGCTGTTTTTT. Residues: CASSYGPTRELFF.

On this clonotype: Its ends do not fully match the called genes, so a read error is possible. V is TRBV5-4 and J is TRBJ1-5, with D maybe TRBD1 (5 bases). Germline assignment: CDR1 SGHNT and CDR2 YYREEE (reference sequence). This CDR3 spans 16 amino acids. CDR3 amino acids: CASSLGPGYSNQPLHF. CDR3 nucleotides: TGTGCCAGCAGCTTGGGTCCAGGGTATAGCAATCAGCCCCTGCATTTT.

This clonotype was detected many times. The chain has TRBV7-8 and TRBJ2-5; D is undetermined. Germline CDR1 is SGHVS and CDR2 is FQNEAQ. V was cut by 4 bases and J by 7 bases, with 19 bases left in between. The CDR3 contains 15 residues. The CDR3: CASSSRILESGTQYF. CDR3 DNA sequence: TGTGCCAGCAGCTCCCGAATCCTGGAGTCGGGGACCCAGTACTTC.

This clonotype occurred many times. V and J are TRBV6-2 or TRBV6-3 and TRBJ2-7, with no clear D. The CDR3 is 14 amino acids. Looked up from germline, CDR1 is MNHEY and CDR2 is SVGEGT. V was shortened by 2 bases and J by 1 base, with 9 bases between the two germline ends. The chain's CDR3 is CASSYVGQSYEQYF. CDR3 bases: TGTGCCAGCAGTTACGTCGGTCAGTCCTACGAGCAGTACTTC.

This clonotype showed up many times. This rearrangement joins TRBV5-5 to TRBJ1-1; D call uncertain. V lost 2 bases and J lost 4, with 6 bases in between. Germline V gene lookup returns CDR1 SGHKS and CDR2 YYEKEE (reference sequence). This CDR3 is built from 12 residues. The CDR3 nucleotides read TGTGCCAGCAGCTTTACGGCCACTGAAGCTTTCTTT. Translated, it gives CASSFTATEAFF.

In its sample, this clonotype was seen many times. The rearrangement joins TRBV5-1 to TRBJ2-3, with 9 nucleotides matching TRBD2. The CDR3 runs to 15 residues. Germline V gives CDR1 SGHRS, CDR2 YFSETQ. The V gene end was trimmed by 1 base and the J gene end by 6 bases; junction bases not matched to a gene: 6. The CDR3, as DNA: TGCGCCAGCAGCTTGAGCGGGAGGTGGGTGGATACGCAGTATTTT. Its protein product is CASSLSGRWVDTQYF.

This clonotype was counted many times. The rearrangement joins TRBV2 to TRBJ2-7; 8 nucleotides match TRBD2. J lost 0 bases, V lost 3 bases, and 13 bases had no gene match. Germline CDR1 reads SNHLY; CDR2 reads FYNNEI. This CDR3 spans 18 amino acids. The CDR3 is CASSDLMSGGQSSYEQYF. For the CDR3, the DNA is TGTGCCAGCAGTGATCTCATGAGCGGGGGCCAGAGCTCCTACGAGCAGTACTTC. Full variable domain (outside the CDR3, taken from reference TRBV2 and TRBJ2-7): EPEVTQTPSHQVTQMGQEVILRCVPISNHLYFYWYRQILGQKVEFLVSFYNNEISEKSEIFDDQFSVERPDGSNFTLKIRSTKLEDSAMYFCASSDLMSGGQSSYEQYFGPGTRLTVT.

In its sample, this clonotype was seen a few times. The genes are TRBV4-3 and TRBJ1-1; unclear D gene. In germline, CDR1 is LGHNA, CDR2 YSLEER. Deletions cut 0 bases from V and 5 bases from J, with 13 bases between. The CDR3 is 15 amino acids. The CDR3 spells CASSQDSKTQTEAFF. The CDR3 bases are TGCGCCAGCAGCCAAGATTCCAAGACACAAACTGAAGCTTTCTTT.

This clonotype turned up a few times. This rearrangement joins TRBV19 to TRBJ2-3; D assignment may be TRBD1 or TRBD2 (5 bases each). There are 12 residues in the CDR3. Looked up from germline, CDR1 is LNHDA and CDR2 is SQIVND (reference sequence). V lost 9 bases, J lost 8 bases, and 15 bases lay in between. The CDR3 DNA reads TGTGCCAGCACGGGGCTGATGGGTACGCAGTATTTT. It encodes CASTGLMGTQYF.

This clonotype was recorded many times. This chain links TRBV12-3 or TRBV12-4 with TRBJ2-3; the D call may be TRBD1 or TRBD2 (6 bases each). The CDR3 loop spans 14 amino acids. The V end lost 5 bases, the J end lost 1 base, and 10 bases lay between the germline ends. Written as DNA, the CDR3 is TGTGCCAGCAGTAACGGGGGCCGCACAGATACGCAGTATTTT. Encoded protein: CASSNGGRTDTQYF.

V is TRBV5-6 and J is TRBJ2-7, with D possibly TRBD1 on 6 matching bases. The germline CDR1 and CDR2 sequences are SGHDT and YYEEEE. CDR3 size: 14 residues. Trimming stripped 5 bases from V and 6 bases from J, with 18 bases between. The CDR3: CASSSGTLHCEQYF. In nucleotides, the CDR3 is TGTGCCAGCAGTTCCGGGACACTTCACTGCGAGCAGTACTTC. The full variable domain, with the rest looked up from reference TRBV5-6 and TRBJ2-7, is DAGVTQSPTHLIKTRGQQVTLRCSPKSGHDTVSWYQQALGQGPQFIFQYYEEEERQRGNFPDRFSGHQFPNYSSELNVNALLLGDSALYLCASSSGTLHCEQYFGPGTRLTVT.

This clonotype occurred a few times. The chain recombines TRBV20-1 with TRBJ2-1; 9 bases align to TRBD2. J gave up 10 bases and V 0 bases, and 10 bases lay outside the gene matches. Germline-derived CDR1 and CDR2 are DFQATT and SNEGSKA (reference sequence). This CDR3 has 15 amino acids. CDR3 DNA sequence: TGCAGTGCTAGAGATTTGAGACTAGCGGAGCGGGAGCAGTTCTTC. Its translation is CSARDLRLAEREQFF.

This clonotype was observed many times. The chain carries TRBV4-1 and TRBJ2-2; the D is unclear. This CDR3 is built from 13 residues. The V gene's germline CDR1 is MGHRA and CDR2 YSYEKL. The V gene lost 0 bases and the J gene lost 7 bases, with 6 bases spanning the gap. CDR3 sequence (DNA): TGCGCCAGCAGCCAAGATACCTTCGGGGAGCTGTTTTTT. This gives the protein CASSQDTFGELFF.

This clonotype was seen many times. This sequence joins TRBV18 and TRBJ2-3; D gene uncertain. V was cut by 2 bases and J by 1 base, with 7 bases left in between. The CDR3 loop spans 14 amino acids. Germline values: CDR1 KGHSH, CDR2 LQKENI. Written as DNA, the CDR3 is TGTGCCAGCTCACCAGGGTACCGCACAGATACGCAGTATTTT. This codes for CASSPGYRTDTQYF.

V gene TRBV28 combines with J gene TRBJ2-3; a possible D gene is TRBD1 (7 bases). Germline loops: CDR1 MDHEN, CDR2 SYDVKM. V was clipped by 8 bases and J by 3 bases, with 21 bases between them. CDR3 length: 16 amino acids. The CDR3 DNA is TGTGCCAGCCACACCAGGGGGAGGTTGATTACAGATACGCAGTATTTT. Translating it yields CASHTRGRLITDTQYF. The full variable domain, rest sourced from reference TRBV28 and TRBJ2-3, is DVKVTQSSRYLVKRTGEKVFLECVQDMDHENMFWYRQDPGLGLRLIYFSYDVKMKEKGDIPEGYSVSREKKERFSLILESASTNQTSMYLCASHTRGRLITDTQYFGPGTRLTVL.

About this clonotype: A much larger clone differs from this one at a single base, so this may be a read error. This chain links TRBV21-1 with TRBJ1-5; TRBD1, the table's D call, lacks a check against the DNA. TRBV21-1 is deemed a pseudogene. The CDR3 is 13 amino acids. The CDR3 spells CASRRQRNQPQHF. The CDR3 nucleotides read TGTGCCAGCAGGCGACAGAGAAATCAGCCCCAGCATTTT.

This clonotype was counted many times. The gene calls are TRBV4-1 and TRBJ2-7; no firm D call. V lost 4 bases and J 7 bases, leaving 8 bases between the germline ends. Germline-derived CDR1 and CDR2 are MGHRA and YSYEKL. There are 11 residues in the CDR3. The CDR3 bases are TGCGCCAGCAGCCCAGGATCGGAGCAGTACTTC. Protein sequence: CASSPGSEQYF.

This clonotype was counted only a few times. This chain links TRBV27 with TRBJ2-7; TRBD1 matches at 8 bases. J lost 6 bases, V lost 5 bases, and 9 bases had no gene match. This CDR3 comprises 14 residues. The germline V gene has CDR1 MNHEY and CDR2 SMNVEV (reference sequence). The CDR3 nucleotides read TGTGCCAGCAGTCTGAGGCAGGGGGCTTCCGAGCAGTACTTC. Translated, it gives CASSLRQGASEQYF.

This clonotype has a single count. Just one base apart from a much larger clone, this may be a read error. The CDR3 loop is CASSYSGTGKGTQYF. The CDR3 DNA reads as TGTGCCAGCAGCTACTCCGGGACAGGGAAAGGGACCCAGTACTTC. V usage is TRBV7-9 and J usage is TRBJ2-5, with 9 bases matching TRBD1. Germline V gene lookup returns CDR1 SEHNR and CDR2 FQNEAQ (reference sequence). There are 15 residues in the CDR3. J gave up 7 bases and V 4 bases, and 10 bases lay outside the gene matches.